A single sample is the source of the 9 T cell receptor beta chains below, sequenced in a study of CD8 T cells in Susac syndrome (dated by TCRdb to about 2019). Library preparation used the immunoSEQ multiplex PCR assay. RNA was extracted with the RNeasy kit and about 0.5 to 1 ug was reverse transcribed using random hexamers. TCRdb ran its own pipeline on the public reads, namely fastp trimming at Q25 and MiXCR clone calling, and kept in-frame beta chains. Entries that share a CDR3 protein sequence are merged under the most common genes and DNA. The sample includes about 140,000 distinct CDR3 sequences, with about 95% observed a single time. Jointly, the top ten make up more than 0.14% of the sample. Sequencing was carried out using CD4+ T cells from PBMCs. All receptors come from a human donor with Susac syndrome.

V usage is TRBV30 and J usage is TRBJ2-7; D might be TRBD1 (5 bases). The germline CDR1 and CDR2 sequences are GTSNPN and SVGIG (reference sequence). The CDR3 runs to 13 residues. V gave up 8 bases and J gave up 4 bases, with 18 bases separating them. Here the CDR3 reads CATGHLGKYEQYF. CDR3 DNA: TGTGCCACCGGACATCTTGGCAAATACGAGCAGTACTTC. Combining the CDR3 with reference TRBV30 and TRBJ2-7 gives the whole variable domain SQTIHQWPATLVQPVGSPLSLECTVEGTSNPNLYWYRQAAGRGLQLLFYSVGIGQISSEVPQNLSASRPQDRQFILSSKKLLLSDSGFYLCATGHLGKYEQYFGPGTRLTVT.

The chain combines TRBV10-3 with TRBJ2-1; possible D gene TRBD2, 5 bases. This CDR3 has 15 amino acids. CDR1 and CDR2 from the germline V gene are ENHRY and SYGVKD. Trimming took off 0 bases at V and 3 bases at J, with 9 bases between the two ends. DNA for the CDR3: TGTGCCATCAGTGAGTCTGGCGGGCGCTACAATGAGCAGTTCTTC. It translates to CAISESGGRYNEQFF.

CDR3 sequence reads: CASSQQPGTQETQYF. For the CDR3, the DNA is TGCGCCAGCAGCCAACAACCGGGAACCCAAGAGACCCAGTACTTC. The chain combines TRBV4-3 with TRBJ2-5; possibly TRBD2 for D (5 bases). With 2 bases removed from V and 1 base from J, the gap between germline ends came to 11 bases. The CDR3 is made up of 15 amino acids. The germline CDR1 and CDR2 sequences are LGHNA and YSLEER.

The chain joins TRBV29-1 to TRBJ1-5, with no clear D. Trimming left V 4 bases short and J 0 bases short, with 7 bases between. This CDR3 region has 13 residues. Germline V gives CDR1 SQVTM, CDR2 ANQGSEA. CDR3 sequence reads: CSVVGDSNQPQHF. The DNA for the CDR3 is TGCAGCGTTGTTGGCGATAGCAATCAGCCCCAGCATTTT. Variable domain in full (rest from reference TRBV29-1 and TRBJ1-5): SAVISQKPSRDICQRGTSLTIQCQVDSQVTMMFWYRQQPGQSLTLIATANQGSEATYESGFVIDKFPISRPNLTFSTLTVSNMSPEDSSIYLCSVVGDSNQPQHFGDGTRLSIL.

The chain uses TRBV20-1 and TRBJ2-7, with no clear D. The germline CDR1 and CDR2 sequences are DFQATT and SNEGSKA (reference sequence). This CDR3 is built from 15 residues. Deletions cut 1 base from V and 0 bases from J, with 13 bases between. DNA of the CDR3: TGCAGTGCTAGAGTCATGACGGAAAGCTCCTACGAGCAGTACTTC. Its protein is CSARVMTESSYEQYF.

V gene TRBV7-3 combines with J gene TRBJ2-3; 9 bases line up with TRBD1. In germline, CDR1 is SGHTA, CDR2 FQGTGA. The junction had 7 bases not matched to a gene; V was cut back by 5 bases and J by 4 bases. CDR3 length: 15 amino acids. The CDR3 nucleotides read TGTGCCAGCAGCCTCGTTGGGACAGGGTCAGATACGCAGTATTTT. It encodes CASSLVGTGSDTQYF.

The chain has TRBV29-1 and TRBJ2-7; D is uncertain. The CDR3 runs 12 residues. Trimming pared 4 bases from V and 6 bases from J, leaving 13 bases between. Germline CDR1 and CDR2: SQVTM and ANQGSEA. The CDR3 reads CSVGTPWSEQYF. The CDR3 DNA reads TGCAGCGTTGGGACCCCTTGGTCCGAGCAGTACTTC.

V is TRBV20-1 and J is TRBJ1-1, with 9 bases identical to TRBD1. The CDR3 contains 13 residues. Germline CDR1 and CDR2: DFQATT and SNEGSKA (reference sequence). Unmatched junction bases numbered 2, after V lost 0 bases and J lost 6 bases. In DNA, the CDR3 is TGCAGTGCTAGAGATAGGACAGGGGCTGAAGCTTTCTTT. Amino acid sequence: CSARDRTGAEAFF.

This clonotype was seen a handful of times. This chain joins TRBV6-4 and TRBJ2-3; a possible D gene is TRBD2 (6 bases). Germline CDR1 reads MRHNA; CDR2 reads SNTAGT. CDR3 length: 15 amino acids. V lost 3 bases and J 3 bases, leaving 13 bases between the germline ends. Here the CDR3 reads CASSEQGGWTDTQYF. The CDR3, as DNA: TGTGCCAGCAGTGAGCAGGGAGGATGGACAGATACGCAGTATTTT.